Each of the 9 T cell receptor beta chains below was sequenced from the same sample in a study of blood T cell repertoires in COVID-19. TCRdb's copy holds only in-frame clones and misses some; the assay was immunoSEQ multiplex PCR. The sample consists of 150,000 to 200,000 clones, approximately 80% of them appearing once. The sequencing sample was made of peripheral blood. The receptor source for this set is a woman older than 75 with active or convalescent COVID-19.

This rearrangement joins TRBV5-4 to TRBJ2-2; tentatively, D is TRBD1 (7 bases). This CDR3 has 14 residues. Between the trimmed V and J ends, which lost 1 base and 5 bases, there was a span of 9 bases. The germline V gene encodes CDR1 SGHNT and CDR2 YYREEE (reference sequence). The CDR3 DNA reads TGTGCCAGCAGCTTGCCAGGGGGGACCGGGGAGCTGTTTTTT. This codes for CASSLPGGTGELFF.

There are a few counts of this clone. Other DNA sequences in the sample encode the same CDR3. The V call is TRBV7-2, the J call TRBJ2-1; 12 bases are shared with TRBD2. Germline assignment: CDR1 SGHTA and CDR2 FQGNSA. J was trimmed by 4 bases and V by 0 bases; bases with no gene match: 1. The CDR3 length is 16 residues. In DNA form, the CDR3 reads TGTGCCAGCAGCTTAGCCCTAGCGGGGGGGTACAATGAGCAGTTCTTC. Amino acid sequence: CASSLALAGGYNEQFF.

This clone was observed once. CDR3 bases: TGTGCCAGTAGTATAGATCTAGCGGGGATATCTGGCTATGAGCAGTTCTTC. Its protein is CASSIDLAGISGYEQFF. The V call is TRBV19, the J call TRBJ2-1, with 9 positions matching TRBD2. This CDR3 region has 17 residues. The V segment lost 0 bases and the J segment 8 bases; nucleotides outside the gene matches: 11. The germline CDR1 and CDR2 sequences are LNHDA and SQIVND (reference sequence).

This clone appeared a single time. This sequence joins TRBV19 and TRBJ1-1, with D perhaps matching TRBD1 (5 bases). Per germline, CDR1 LNHDA and CDR2 SQIVND (reference sequence). The CDR3 loop spans 12 amino acids. Trimming cost V 5 bases and J 5 bases, with 9 bases left between them. Here the CDR3 DNA reads TGTGCCAGTAGTCTTCGACAGACTGAAGCTTTCTTT. Translating it yields CASSLRQTEAFF.

This chain uses TRBV7-2 with TRBJ2-1; D possibly corresponds to TRBD1 (6 bases). Germline-derived CDR1 and CDR2 are SGHTA and FQGNSA. The V and J ends lost 6 bases and 1 base respectively, with 13 bases between them. This CDR3 contains 15 residues. The DNA for the CDR3 is TGTGCCAGCAGGGGCACAGGGAAGTCCTACAATGAGCAGTTCTTC. It is translated as CASRGTGKSYNEQFF.

The gene calls are TRBV10-3 and TRBJ2-2; the match to TRBD1 covers 8 bases. This CDR3 region has 16 residues. V lost 5 bases, J lost 3 bases, and 8 bases stayed unmatched. The germline V gene encodes CDR1 ENHRY and CDR2 SYGVKD. The CDR3 DNA sequence: TGTGCCATCAGTACATGGGGACAGGCCGACACCGGGGAGCTGTTTTTT. Translating gives CAISTWGQADTGELFF.

This chain connects TRBV27 to TRBJ1-2, with D unresolved. Trimming shortened V by 2 bases and J by 3 bases, and 10 bases separated the two germline ends. The CDR3 extends over 14 amino acids. CDR1 is MNHEY, CDR2 SMNVEV, per germline (reference sequence). CDR3 DNA sequence: TGTGCCAGCAGTTTAATTCCCGAGGACTATGGCTACACCTTC. The encoded protein is CASSLIPEDYGYTF.

The rearrangement links TRBV6-4 to TRBJ2-1; 8 nucleotides match TRBD2. Unmatched junction bases numbered 4, after V lost 6 bases and J lost 0 bases. Germline V gene lookup returns CDR1 MRHNA and CDR2 SNTAGT. This CDR3 is 15 amino acids long. CDR3 protein: CASSVLAGSYNEQFF. The CDR3 DNA sequence: TGTGCCAGCAGCGTTCTAGCGGGCTCCTACAATGAGCAGTTCTTC.

The chain combines TRBV4-3 with TRBJ1-2; D not certain. Germline CDR1 and CDR2: LGHNA and YSLEER. Deletions cut 2 bases from V and 2 bases from J, with 15 bases between. This CDR3 is 16 amino acids long. CDR3 DNA: TGCGCCAGCAGCCAATCCAGCGGAGATTGGAACTATGGCTACACCTTC. This translates into CASSQSSGDWNYGYTF.